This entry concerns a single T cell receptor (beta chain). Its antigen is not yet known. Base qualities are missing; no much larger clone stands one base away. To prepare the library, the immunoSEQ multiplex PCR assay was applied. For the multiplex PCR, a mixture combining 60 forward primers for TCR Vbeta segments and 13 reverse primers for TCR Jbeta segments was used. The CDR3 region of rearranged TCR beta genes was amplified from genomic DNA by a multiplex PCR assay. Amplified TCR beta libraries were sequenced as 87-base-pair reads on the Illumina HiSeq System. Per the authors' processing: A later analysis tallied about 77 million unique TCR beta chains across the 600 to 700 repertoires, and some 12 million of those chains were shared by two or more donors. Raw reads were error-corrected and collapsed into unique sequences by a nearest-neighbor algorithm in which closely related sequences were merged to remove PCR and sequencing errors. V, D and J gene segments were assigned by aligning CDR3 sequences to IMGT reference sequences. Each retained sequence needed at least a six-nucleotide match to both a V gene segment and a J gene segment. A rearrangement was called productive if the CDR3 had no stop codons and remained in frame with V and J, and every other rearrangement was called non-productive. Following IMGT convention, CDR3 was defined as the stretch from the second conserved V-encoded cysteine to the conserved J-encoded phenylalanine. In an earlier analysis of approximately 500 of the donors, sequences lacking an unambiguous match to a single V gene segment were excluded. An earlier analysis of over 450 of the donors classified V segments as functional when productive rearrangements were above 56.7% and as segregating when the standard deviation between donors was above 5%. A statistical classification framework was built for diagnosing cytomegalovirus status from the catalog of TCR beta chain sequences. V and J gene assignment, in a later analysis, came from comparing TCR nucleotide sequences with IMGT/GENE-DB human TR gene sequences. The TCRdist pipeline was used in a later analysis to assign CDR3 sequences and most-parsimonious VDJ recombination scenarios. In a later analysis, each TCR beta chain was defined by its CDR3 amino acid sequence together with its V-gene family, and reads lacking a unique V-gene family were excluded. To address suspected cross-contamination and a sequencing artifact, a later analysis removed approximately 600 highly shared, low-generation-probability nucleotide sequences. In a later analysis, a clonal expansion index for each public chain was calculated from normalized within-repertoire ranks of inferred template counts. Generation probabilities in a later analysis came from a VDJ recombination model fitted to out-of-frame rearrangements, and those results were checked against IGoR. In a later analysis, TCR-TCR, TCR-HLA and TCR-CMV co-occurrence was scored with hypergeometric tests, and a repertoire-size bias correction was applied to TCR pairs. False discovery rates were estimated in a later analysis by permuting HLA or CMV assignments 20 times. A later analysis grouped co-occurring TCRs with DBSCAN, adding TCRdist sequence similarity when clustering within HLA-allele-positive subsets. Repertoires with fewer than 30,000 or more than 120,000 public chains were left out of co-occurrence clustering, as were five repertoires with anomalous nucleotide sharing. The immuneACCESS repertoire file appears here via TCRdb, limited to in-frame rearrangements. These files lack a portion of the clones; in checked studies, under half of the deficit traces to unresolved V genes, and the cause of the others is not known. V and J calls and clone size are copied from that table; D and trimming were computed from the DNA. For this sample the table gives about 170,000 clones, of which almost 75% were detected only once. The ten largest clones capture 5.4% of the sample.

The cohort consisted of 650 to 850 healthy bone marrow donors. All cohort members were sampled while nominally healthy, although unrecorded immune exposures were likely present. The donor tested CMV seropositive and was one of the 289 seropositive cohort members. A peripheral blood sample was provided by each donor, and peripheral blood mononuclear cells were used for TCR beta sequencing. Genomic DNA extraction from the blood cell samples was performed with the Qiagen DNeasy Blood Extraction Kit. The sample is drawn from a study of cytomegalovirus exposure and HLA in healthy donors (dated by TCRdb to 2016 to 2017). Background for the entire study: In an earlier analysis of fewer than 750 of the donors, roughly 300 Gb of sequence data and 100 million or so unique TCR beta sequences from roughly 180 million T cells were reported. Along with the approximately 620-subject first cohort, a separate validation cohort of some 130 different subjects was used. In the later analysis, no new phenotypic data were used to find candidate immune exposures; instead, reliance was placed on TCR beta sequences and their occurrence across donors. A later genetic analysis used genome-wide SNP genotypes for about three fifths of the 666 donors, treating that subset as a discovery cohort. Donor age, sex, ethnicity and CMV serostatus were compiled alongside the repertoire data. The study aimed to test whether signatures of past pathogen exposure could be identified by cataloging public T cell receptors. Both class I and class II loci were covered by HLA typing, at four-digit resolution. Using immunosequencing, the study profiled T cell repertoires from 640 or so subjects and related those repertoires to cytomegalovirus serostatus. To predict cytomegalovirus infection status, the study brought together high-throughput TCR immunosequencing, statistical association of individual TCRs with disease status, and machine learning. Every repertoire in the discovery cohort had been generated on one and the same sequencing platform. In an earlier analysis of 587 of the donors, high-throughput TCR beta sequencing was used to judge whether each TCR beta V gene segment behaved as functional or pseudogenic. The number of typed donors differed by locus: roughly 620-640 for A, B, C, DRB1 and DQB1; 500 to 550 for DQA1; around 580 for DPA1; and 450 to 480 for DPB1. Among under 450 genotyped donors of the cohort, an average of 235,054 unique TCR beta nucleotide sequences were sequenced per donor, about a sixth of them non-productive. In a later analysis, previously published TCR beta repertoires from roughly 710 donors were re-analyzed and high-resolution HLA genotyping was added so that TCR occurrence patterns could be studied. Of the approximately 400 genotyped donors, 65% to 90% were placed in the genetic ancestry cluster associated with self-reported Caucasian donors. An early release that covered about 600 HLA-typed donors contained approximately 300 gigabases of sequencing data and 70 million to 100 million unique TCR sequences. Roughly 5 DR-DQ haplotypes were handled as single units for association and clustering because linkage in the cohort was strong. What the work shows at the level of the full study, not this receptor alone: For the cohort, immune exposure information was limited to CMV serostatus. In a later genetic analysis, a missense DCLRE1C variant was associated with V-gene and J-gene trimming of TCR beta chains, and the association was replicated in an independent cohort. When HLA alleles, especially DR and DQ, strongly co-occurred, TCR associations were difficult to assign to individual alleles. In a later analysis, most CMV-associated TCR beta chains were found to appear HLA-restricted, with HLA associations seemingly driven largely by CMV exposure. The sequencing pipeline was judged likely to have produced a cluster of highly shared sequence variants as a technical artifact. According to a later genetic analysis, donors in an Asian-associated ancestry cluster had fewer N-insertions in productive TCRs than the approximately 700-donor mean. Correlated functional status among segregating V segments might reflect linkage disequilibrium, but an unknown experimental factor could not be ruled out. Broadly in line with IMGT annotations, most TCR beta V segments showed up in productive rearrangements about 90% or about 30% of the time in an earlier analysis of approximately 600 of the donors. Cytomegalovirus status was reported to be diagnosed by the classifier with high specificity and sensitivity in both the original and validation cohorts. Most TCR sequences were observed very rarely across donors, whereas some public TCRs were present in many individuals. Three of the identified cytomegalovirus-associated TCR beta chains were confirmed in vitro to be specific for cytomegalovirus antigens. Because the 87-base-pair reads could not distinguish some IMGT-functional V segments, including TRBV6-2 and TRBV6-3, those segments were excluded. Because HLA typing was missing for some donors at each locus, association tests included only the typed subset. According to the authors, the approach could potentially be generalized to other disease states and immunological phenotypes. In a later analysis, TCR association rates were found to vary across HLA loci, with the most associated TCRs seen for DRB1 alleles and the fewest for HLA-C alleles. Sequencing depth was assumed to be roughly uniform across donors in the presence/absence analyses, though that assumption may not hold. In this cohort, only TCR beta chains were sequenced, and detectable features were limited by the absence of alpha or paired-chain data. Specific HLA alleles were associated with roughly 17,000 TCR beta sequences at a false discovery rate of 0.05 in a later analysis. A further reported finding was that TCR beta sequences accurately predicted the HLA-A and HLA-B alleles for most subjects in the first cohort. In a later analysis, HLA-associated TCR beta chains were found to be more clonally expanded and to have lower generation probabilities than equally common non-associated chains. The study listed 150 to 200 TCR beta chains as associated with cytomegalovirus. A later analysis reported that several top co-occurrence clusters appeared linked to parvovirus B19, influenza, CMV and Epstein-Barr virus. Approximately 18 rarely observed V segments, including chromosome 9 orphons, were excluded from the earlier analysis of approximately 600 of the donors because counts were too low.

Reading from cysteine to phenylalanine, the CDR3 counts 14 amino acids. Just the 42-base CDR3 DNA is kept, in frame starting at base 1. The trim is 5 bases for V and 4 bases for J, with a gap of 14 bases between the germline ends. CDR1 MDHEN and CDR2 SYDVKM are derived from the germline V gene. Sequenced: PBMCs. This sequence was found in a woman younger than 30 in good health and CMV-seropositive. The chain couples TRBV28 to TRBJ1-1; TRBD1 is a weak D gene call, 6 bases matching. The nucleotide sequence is TGTGCCAGCAGTCTCGGGGGGCCTACCACTGAAGCTTTCTTT. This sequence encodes CASSLGGPTTEAFF.